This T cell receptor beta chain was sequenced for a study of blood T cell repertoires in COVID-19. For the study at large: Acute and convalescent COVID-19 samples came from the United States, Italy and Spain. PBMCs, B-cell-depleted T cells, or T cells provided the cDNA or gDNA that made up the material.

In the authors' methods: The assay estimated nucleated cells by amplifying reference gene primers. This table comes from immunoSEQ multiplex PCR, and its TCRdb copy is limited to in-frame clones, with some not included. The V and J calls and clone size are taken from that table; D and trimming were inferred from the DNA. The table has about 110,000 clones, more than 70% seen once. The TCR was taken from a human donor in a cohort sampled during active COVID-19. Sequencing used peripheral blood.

The CDR3 bases are TGTGCTAGTAGCACTTTGGTCACTGAAGCTTTCTTT. Translated, it gives CASSTLVTEAFF. This chain connects TRBV12-5 to TRBJ1-1; D remains ambiguous. Deletions cut 8 bases from V and 4 bases from J, with 11 bases between. This CDR3 is 12 amino acids long. Germline values: CDR1 LGHNT, CDR2 FRNRAP.